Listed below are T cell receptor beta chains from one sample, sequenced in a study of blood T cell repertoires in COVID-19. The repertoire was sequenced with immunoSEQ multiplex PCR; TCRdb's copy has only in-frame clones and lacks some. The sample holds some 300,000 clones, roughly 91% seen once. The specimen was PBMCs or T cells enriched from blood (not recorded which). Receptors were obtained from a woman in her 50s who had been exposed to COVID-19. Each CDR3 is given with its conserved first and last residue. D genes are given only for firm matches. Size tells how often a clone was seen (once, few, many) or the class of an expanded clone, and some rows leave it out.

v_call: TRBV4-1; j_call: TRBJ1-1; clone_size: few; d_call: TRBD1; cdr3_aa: CASSLVETGGNTEAFF; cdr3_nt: TGCGCCAGCAGCCTCGTAGAGACAGGGGGGAACACTGAAGCTTTCTTT
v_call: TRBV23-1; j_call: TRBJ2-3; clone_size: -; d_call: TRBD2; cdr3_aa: CASSPRLAGNTDTQYF; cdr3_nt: TGCGCCAGCAGTCCCAGACTAGCGGGTAACACAGATACGCAGTATTTT
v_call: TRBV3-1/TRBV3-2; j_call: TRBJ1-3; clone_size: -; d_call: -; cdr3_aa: CASSRPRTLSGNTIYF; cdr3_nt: TGTGCCAGTAGCCGACCCCGGACTCTCTCTGGAAACACCATATATTTT
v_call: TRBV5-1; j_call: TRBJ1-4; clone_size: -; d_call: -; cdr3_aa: CASSFGAVTNEKLFF; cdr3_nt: TGCGCCAGCAGCTTTGGGGCAGTAACTAATGAAAAACTGTTTTTT
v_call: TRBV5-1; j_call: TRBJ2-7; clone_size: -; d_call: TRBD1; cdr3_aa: CASSLAGQGGYEQYF; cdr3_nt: TGCGCCAGCAGCTTGGCCGGACAGGGCGGGTACGAGCAGTACTTC
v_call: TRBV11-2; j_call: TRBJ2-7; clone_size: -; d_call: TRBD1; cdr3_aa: CASSLDGTGGTYEQYF; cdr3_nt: TGTGCCAGCAGCTTAGATGGGACAGGGGGAACCTACGAGCAGTACTTC
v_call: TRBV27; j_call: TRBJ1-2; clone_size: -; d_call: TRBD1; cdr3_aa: CASSMTGNTYGYTF; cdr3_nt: TGTGCCAGCAGTATGACAGGGAACACCTATGGCTACACCTTC
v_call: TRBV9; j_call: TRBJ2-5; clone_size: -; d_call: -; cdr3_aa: CASSDSARPETQYF; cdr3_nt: TGTGCCAGCAGCGATTCAGCGAGACCAGAGACCCAGTACTTC
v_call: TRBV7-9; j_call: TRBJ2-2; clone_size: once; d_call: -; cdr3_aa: CASGLESGPTGELFF; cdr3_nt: TGTGCCAGCGGATTGGAGAGCGGACCCACCGGGGAGCTGTTTTTT
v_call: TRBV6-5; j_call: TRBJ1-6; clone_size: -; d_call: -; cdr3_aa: CASSWRVGLQSSPLHF; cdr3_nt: TGTGCCAGCAGTTGGAGGGTCGGGCTCCAAAGCTCACCCCTCCACTTT
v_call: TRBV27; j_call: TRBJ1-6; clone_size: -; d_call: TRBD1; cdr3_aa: CASMDRSSYNSPLHF; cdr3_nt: TGTGCCAGCATGGACAGGAGCTCCTATAATTCACCCCTCCACTTT
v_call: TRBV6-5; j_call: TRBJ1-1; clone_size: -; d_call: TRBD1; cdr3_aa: CASSYFSTGGVTEAFF; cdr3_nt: TGTGCCAGCAGTTATTTTAGTACAGGGGGAGTCACTGAAGCTTTCTTT
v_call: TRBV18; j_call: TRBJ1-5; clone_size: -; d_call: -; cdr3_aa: CASSPQGPNQPQHF; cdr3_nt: TGTGCCAGCTCACCGCAGGGGCCAAATCAGCCCCAGCATTTT
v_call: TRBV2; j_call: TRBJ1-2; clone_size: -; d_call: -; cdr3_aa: CASKGQKLNYGYTF; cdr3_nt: TGTGCCAGCAAAGGACAGAAGCTAAACTATGGCTACACCTTC
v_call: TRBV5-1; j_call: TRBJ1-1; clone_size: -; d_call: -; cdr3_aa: CASSFLSQNTEAFF; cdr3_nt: TGCGCCAGCAGCTTCCTTTCACAGAACACTGAAGCTTTCTTT
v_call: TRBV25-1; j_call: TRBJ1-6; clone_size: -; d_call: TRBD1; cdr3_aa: CASGTGNSPLHF; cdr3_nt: TGTGCCAGTGGGACAGGAAATTCACCCCTCCACTTT
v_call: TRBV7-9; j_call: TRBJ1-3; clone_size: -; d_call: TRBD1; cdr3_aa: CASSPRQGGNTIYF; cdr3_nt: TGTGCCAGCAGCCCCCGACAGGGCGGAAACACCATATATTTT
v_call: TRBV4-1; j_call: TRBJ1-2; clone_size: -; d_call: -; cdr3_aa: CASSQSFNNYGYTF; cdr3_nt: TGCGCCAGCAGCCAATCTTTTAATAACTATGGCTACACCTTC
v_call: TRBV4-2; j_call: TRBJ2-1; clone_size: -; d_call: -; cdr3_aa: CASSQGYGGTYNEQFF; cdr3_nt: TGTGCCAGCAGCCAAGGGTACGGGGGTACTTACAATGAGCAGTTCTTC
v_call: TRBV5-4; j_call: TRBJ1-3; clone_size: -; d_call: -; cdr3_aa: CASSSRSSTQIYSGNTIYF; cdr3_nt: TGTGCCAGCAGCTCCCGCTCATCCACCCAGATTTACTCTGGAAACACCATATATTTT
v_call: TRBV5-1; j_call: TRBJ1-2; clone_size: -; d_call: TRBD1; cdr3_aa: CASSLGTGIHGYTF; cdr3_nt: TGCGCCAGCAGCTTGGGGACAGGGATTCATGGCTACACCTTC
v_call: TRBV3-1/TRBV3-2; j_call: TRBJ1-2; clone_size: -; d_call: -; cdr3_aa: CASSQIQGSGYTF; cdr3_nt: TGTGCCAGCAGCCAGATACAGGGTTCTGGCTACACCTTC
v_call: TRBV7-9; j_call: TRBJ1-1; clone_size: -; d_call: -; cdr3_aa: CASSLQGLPHKLNTEAFF; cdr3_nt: TGTGCCAGCAGCTTACAGGGTCTCCCCCACAAACTGAACACTGAAGCTTTCTTT
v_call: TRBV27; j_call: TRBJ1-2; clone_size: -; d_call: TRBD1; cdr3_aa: CASSRMEGASYGYTF; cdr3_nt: TGTGCCAGCAGCCGGATGGAGGGGGCGAGCTATGGCTACACCTTC
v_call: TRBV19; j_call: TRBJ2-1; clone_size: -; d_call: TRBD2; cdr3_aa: CATSTGTSGGASNEQFF; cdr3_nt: TGTGCCACCTCGACCGGGACTAGCGGGGGGGCCTCAAATGAGCAGTTCTTC
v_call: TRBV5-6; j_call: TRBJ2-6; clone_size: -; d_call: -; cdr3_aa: CASSPRGANVLTF; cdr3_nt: TGTGCCAGCAGCCCACGGGGGGCCAACGTCCTGACTTTC
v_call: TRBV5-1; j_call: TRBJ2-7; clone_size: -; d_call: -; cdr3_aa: CASSPSTARAYEQYF; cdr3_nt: TGCGCCAGCAGCCCGTCGACAGCTAGAGCCTACGAGCAGTACTTC
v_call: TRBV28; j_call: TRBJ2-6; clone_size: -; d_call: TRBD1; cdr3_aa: CASSFWAGGPSGANVLTF; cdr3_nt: TGTGCCAGCAGTTTCTGGGCAGGGGGCCCCTCTGGGGCCAACGTCCTGACTTTC
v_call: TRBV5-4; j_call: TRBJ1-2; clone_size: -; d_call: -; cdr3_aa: CASSLQGNYGYTF; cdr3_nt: TGTGCCAGCAGCTTGCAGGGTAACTATGGCTACACCTTC
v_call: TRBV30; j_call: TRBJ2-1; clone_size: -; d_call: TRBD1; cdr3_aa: CAWSVKTGVYNEQFF; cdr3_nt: TGTGCCTGGAGTGTAAAGACAGGGGTATACAATGAGCAGTTCTTC
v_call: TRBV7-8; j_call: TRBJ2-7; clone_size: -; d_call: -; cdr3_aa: CASSLSRVTGEQYF; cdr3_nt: TGTGCCAGCAGCTTAAGCAGGGTCACTGGCGAGCAGTACTTC
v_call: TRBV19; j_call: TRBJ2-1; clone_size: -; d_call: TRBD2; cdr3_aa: CASSIEAGGLEQFF; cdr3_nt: TGTGCCAGTAGTATTGAAGCGGGGGGGCTTGAGCAGTTCTTC
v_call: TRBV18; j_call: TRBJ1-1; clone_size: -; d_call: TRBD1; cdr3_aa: CASSPTGQGLAEAFF; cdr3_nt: TGTGCCAGCTCACCAACGGGACAGGGATTAGCTGAAGCTTTCTTT
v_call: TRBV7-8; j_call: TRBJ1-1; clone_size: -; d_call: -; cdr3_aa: CASSPRQNTEAFF; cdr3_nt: TGTGCCAGCAGCCCCCGACAGAACACTGAAGCTTTCTTT
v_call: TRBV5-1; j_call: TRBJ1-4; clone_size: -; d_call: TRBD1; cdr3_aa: CASSLGQGGEKLFF; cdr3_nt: TGCGCCAGCAGCTTGGGACAGGGCGGTGAAAAACTGTTTTTT
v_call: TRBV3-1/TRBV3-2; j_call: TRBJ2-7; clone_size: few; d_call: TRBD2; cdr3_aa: CASSQPGTTEQYF; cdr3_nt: TGTGCCAGCAGCCAACCTGGGACTACTGAGCAGTACTTC